The 25 T cell receptor beta chains presented below share a single source sample, sequenced in a study of CD8 T cells in Susac syndrome. RNA amounts of roughly 0.5 to 1 ug underwent reverse transcription with random hexamers. TCRdb fed the immunoSEQ multiplex PCR reads into MiXCR, producing one record per CDR3 protein. The repertoire holds 250,000 or so distinct CDR3 sequences, with just over 90% as singletons. The sequencing input was CD4+ T cells from PBMCs. The origin of the receptors is a human donor with multiple sclerosis.

The chain couples TRBV5-1 to TRBJ1-4; no firm D call. The germline V and J ends were trimmed by 5 bases and 4 bases, with 6 bases remaining between them. The V gene's germline CDR1 is SGHRS and CDR2 YFSETQ. The CDR3 is 12 residues long. In DNA, the CDR3 is TGCGCCAGCAGGAGTAGTAATGAAAAACTGTTTTTT. Protein: CASRSSNEKLFF. Filled out from reference TRBV5-1 and TRBJ1-4, the complete variable domain reads KAGVTQTPRYLIKTRGQQVTLSCSPISGHRSVSWYQQTPGQGLQFLFEYFSETQRNKGNFPGRFSGRQFSNSRSEMNVSTLELGDSALYLCASRSSNEKLFFGSGTQLSVL.

This chain links TRBV3-1 with TRBJ2-5, with a possible D match to TRBD1 (6 bases). The CDR3 is 14 residues long. Trimming pared 0 bases from V and 4 bases from J, leaving 9 bases between. Germline-derived CDR1 and CDR2 are LGHDT and YNNKEL (reference sequence). The CDR3 reads CASSQDRTAETQYF. CDR3 sequence (DNA): TGTGCCAGCAGCCAAGATAGGACAGCAGAGACCCAGTACTTC.

The chain is built from TRBV19 and TRBJ2-5; TRBD2 aligns across 7 bases. V lost 5 bases, J lost 5 bases, and 8 bases stayed unmatched. Germline V gives CDR1 LNHDA, CDR2 SQIVND (reference sequence). The CDR3 spans 14 residues. CDR3 sequence reads: CASSGTTSRETQYF. The CDR3 nucleotides are TGTGCCAGTAGTGGGACGACTAGCCGGGAGACCCAGTACTTC.

This sequence joins TRBV13 and TRBJ1-3; 7 bases are a match to TRBD1. The CDR3 contains 14 residues. Trimming at V came to 1 base and at J to 5 bases, leaving 2 bases not matched to a gene. Looked up from germline, CDR1 is PRHDT and CDR2 is FYEKMQ (reference sequence). The CDR3 DNA follows: TGTGCCAGCAGCTTAGTAGGGGGCAGAAACACCATATATTTT. It codes for CASSLVGGRNTIYF.

This clonotype was seen just once. This chain connects TRBV9 to TRBJ2-7; 7 bases agree with TRBD2. V trimming: 0 bases; J trimming: 2 bases; junction bases outside the gene matches: 8. The CDR3 totals 16 residues. The V gene's germline CDR1 is SGDLS and CDR2 YYNGEE. CDR3 DNA sequence: TGTGCCAGCAGCGTAGCTTCCGGCGGGGGACCCTACGAGCAGTACTTC. Translated: CASSVASGGGPYEQYF.

The rearrangement uses TRBV18 and TRBJ2-3, with no clear D. V lost 8 bases and J 1 base, leaving 10 bases between the germline ends. Germline V gene sequence: CDR1 KGHSH, CDR2 LQKENI. The CDR3 extends over 13 amino acids. CDR3 coding DNA: TGTGCCAGCCCAAAGGAGCGCACAGATACGCAGTATTTT. This translates into CASPKERTDTQYF.

V and J are TRBV30 and TRBJ1-6; 7 bases are shared with TRBD1. With 3 bases clipped from V and 7 bases from J, the junction kept 3 bases outside the gene matches. The CDR3 is 13 residues long. Looked up from germline, CDR1 is GTSNPN and CDR2 is SVGIG (reference sequence). The chain's CDR3 is CAWRGQKNSPLHF. Here the CDR3 DNA reads TGTGCCTGGAGGGGACAGAAGAATTCACCCCTCCACTTT.

The chain links TRBV7-9 to TRBJ2-3; TRBD2 matches at 7 bases. CDR1 SEHNR and CDR2 FQNEAQ come from the germline V gene (reference sequence). This CDR3 region has 16 residues. V lost 6 bases and J lost 1; bases outside the gene matches: 10. The CDR3 DNA follows: TGTGCCAGCAGTTCGATTAGCGGGCCTCGCACAGATACGCAGTATTTT. It encodes CASSSISGPRTDTQYF.

The count of this clonotype is one. The V call is TRBV6-1, the J call TRBJ2-2; D might be TRBD2 (5 bases). Trimming removed 4 bases at V and 6 bases at J, with 15 bases between. In germline, CDR1 is MNHNS, CDR2 SASEGT. The CDR3 is made up of 15 amino acids. Here the CDR3 DNA reads TGTGCCAGCAGTGTACTAGGCGGCGGCGCCGGGGAGCTGTTTTTT. Its translation: CASSVLGGGAGELFF.

The table lists this clonotype with a count of one. This chain links TRBV5-1 with TRBJ2-1, with 8 bases identical to TRBD1. V lost 1 base to trimming and J lost 6 bases; unmatched junction nucleotides: 3. The CDR3 spans 14 residues. Germline V lookup: CDR1 SGHRS, CDR2 YFSETQ. The CDR3 DNA follows: TGCGCCAGCAGCTTGTCCACAGGGGGCAATGAGCAGTTCTTC. Amino acid sequence: CASSLSTGGNEQFF.

The chain links TRBV18 to TRBJ2-1; D gene uncertain. This CDR3 is 17 amino acids long. Germline lookup yields CDR1 KGHSH and CDR2 LQKENI. V gave up 3 bases and J gave up 0 bases, with 15 bases separating them. CDR3 nucleotides: TGTGCCAGCTCACCCGTTGTCTCCAGAATCTCCTACAATGAGCAGTTCTTC. Encoded protein: CASSPVVSRISYNEQFF. Drawing the rest from reference TRBV18 and TRBJ2-1, the complete variable domain is NAGVMQNPRHLVRRRGQEARLRCSPMKGHSHVYWYRQLPEEGLKFMVYLQKENIIDESGMPKERFSAEFPKEGPSILRIQQVVRGDSAAYFCASSPVVSRISYNEQFFGPGTRLTVL.

The CDR3 DNA sequence: TGTGCCAGCAGCGGGACATCCCAGAGCTATGGCTACACCTTC. Its protein is CASSGTSQSYGYTF. This rearrangement joins TRBV6-6 to TRBJ1-2, with D possibly TRBD1 on 6 matching bases. The CDR3 runs to 14 residues. V lost 6 bases and J 4 bases, leaving 15 bases between the germline ends. Germline lookup yields CDR1 MNHNY and CDR2 SVGAGI (reference sequence).

The chain employs TRBV20-1 and TRBJ1-1; TRBD1 aligns across 7 bases. Per the germline V gene, CDR1 is DFQATT and CDR2 is SNEGSKA (reference sequence). The CDR3 is 13 amino acids. V lost 5 bases, J lost 0 bases, and 3 bases stayed unmatched. CDR3 protein: CSAPGTVNTEAFF. DNA of the CDR3: TGCAGTGCTCCCGGGACAGTGAACACTGAAGCTTTCTTT.

This sequence joins TRBV24-1 and TRBJ2-7; D is unresolved. CDR1 and CDR2 from the germline V gene are KGHDR and SFDVKD. The germline V and J ends were trimmed by 6 bases and 3 bases, with 14 bases remaining between them. The CDR3 sequence is 14 residues long. The CDR3 nucleotides read TGTGCCACCAGTTCCCCAAGATTGAACTACGAGCAGTACGTC. Its protein product is CATSSPRLNYEQYV.

This clonotype occurred once. This rearrangement joins TRBV19 to TRBJ1-5; TRBD1 agrees at 10 bases. J was trimmed by 1 base and V by 7 bases; bases with no gene match: 7. Germline CDR1 reads LNHDA; CDR2 reads SQIVND (reference sequence). The CDR3 is 16 amino acids. CDR3 amino acids: CASTLGTGASNQPQHF. The CDR3 nucleotides read TGTGCCAGTACCCTTGGGACAGGGGCGAGCAATCAGCCCCAGCATTTT.

The chain carries TRBV6-7 and TRBJ2-5; D remains ambiguous. TRBV6-7 belongs to the ORF category, with a function that is uncertain. V lost 8 bases and J 1 base, leaving 14 bases between the germline ends. The CDR3 consists of 14 residues. The CDR3 bases are TGTGCCAGCGATTGGAAGGGCGTCCAAGAGACCCAGTACTTC. As protein: CASDWKGVQETQYF.

This chain connects TRBV19 to TRBJ2-4; 12 bases agree with TRBD2. Germline CDR1 and CDR2: LNHDA and SQIVND (reference sequence). The CDR3 has 18 residues. Trimming took 7 bases from V and 6 from J; bases not matched to a gene: 16. The CDR3 bases are TGTGCCAGTACCCGGACTAGCGGGAATAGCGCGACGAGAAACATTCAGTACTTC. This codes for CASTRTSGNSATRNIQYF. The full variable domain, in which reference TRBV19 and TRBJ2-4 provide the parts outside the CDR3, is DGGITQSPKYLFRKEGQNVTLSCEQNLNHDAMYWYRQDPGQGLRLIYYSQIVNDFQKGDIAEGYSVSREKKESFPLTVTSAQKNPTAFYLCASTRTSGNSATRNIQYFGAGTRLSVL.

The V call is TRBV19, the J call TRBJ1-2, with D uncertain. V lost 10 bases and J 8 bases, leaving 17 bases between the germline ends. The CDR3 runs 12 residues. Germline V gene sequence: CDR1 LNHDA, CDR2 SQIVND (reference sequence). The DNA of the CDR3 is TGTGCCACCTCGCAACTACTTAGGGGCTACACCTTC. It specifies CATSQLLRGYTF.

This chain connects TRBV3-1 to TRBJ2-7, with D hard to call. CDR3 length equals 15 residues. Germline assignment: CDR1 LGHDT and CDR2 YNNKEL (reference sequence). V was shortened by 1 base and J by 3 bases, with 13 bases between the two germline ends. CDR3 nucleotide sequence: TGTGCCAGCAGCCAAGGTAAGATGGCCCTCTACGAGCAGTACTTC. This sequence encodes CASSQGKMALYEQYF.

The chain recombines TRBV7-9 with TRBJ2-5; D is unresolved. Germline V gene sequence: CDR1 SEHNR, CDR2 FQNEAQ (reference sequence). The CDR3 has 16 amino acids. Trimming removed 4 bases at V and 3 bases at J, with 18 bases between. The CDR3 DNA reads TGTGCCAGCAGCTCAGCCTCCTCGGACGACAAAGAGACCCAGTACTTC. This codes for CASSSASSDDKETQYF.

This chain links TRBV3-1 with TRBJ1-2, with D possibly TRBD1 on 6 matching bases. The CDR3 sequence is 14 residues long. Germline V CDR1 and CDR2: LGHDT, YNNKEL (reference sequence). V lost 1 base to trimming and J lost 12 bases, with 18 bases between them. CDR3 DNA: TGTGCCAGCAGCCAAGGATGGGGTACAGGGCTGCACACCTTC. This sequence encodes CASSQGWGTGLHTF.

The V and J genes are TRBV5-6 and TRBJ1-5; D is unresolved. Germline CDR1 and CDR2: SGHDT and YYEEEE. The CDR3 contains 16 residues. Trimming removed 0 bases at V and 3 bases at J, with 13 bases between. CDR3 residues: CASSLAGSEYNQPQHF. The DNA of the CDR3 is TGTGCCAGCAGCTTGGCCGGCAGCGAGTACAATCAGCCCCAGCATTTT.

The chain joins TRBV7-6 to TRBJ1-1; a possible D gene is TRBD1 (6 bases). The CDR3 consists of 13 residues. Trimming took 7 bases from V and 0 from J, leaving 9 bases between them. Germline lookup yields CDR1 SGHVS and CDR2 FNYEAQ. The CDR3 region has the DNA TGTGCCAGCACCAGACAGGTGAACACTGAAGCTTTCTTT. Its protein product is CASTRQVNTEAFF.

This chain joins TRBV12-3 or TRBV12-4 and TRBJ1-2; 7 bases line up with TRBD1. Trimming took 3 bases from V and 9 from J; bases not matched to a gene: 7. The CDR3 runs to 13 residues. DNA of the CDR3: TGTGCCAGCAGTTTGCACAGGGGCCCACGCTACACCTTC. Translation: CASSLHRGPRYTF.

This chain links TRBV6-2 or TRBV6-3 with TRBJ2-7; TRBD2 matches at 10 bases. The CDR3 consists of 14 residues. The V and J ends lost 6 bases and 5 bases, in that order; junction bases with no gene match: 7. Germline values: CDR1 MNHEY, CDR2 SVGEGT. This CDR3 is CASRPSGGPNEQYF. In DNA, the CDR3 is TGTGCCAGCAGACCTAGCGGGGGACCCAACGAGCAGTACTTC.